The source of this T cell receptor beta chain is a study of metastatic and nonmetastatic thyroid tumors. Looking at the study overall: Repertoires from blood and tumor or nodule tissue of malignant and benign thyroid patients were compared. Study-wide results and caveats: A significant increase in TCR beta diversity was reportedly seen in malignant thyroid tumors relative to benign nodules, in blood and tumor.

This clone was counted many times. What it recognizes is unknown. The junction had 9 bases not matched to a gene; V was cut back by 6 bases and J by 2 bases. This CDR3 is 16 amino acids long. Per germline, CDR1 WSHSY and CDR2 SAAADI. There were no patients who had received any treatment before thyroid surgery. In the study's own analysis: Clinicopathological groups differed in CDR3, with these differences serving to build a distant-metastasis classifier for papillary thyroid cancer. MiXCR re-clonotyped the PCR reads for TCRdb. TCRdb, not the original authors, processed these V and J calls. The sample records about 24,000 clones, around an eighth being singletons.

The sample taken for sequencing was blood. This receptor was taken from a female donor with papillary thyroid cancer or a benign thyroid nodule (not recorded which). Some clones in this sample may be carry-over from other donors' samples. The chain combines TRBV10-2 with TRBJ2-3, with 9 bases aligning to TRBD2. CDR3 loop: CASSPPRLAATDTQYF. The CDR3 DNA sequence: TGCGCCAGCAGCCCCCCCCGACTAGCGGCCACAGATACGCAGTATTTT.